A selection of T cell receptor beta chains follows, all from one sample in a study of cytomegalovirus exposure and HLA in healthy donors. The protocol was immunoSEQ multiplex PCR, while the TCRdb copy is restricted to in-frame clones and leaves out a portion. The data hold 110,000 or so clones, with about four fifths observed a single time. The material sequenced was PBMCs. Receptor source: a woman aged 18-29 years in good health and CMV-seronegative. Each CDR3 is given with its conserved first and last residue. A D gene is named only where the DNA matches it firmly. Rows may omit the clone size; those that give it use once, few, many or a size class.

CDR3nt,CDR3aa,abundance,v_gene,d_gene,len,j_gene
TGTGCCTGGAGGGGGACTAGCGGGGTAAGGTATGAGCAGTTCTTC,CAWRGTSGVRYEQFF,.,TRBV30,TRBD2,15,TRBJ2-1
TGTGCCAGCTCACAATCTGTGCTAAGGACTTCCCCCGAACAAGCTTTCTTT,CASSQSVLRTSPEQAFF,.,TRBV18,.,17,TRBJ1-1
TGTGCCAGTAGTCCGGGGACAGGGCTCGGCTACACCTTC,CASSPGTGLGYTF,.,TRBV19,TRBD1,13,TRBJ1-2
TGTGCCAGCAGCTCTGCGACAGGGGTAACCTACGAGCAGTACTTC,CASSSATGVTYEQYF,.,TRBV5-6,TRBD1,15,TRBJ2-7
TGCGCCAGCAGCCAAGTCCTTAACAGGGAGTATGTCGAGCAGTACTTC,CASSQVLNREYVEQYF,.,TRBV4-1,.,16,TRBJ2-7
TGCAGAGTAGCGGGAGACGCAGATACGCAGTATTTT,CRVAGDADTQYF,.,TRBV29-1,TRBD2,12,TRBJ2-3
TGTGCCAGCAGGTTCGAGACACCCTACAATGAGCAGTTCTTC,CASRFETPYNEQFF,.,TRBV2,.,14,TRBJ2-1
TGTGCCAGTAGGCCGGGACAGCAGTATGGCTACACCTTC,CASRPGQQYGYTF,.,TRBV19,TRBD1,13,TRBJ1-2
TGTGCCAGCAGTGTCGGGACAGGGTATGGCTACACCTTC,CASSVGTGYGYTF,.,TRBV6-4,TRBD1,13,TRBJ1-2
TGTGCCATTACACCCGCGGAGCAAGCGACCCAGTACTTC,CAITPAEQATQYF,.,TRBV7-9,.,13,TRBJ2-5
TGTGCCTGGACCCGACTAGCGGGGGGGGGTGGAGATACGCAGTATTTT,CAWTRLAGGGGDTQYF,.,TRBV30,TRBD2,16,TRBJ2-3
TGTGCCAGCAGGTCAACAGGGGTAAATGGCTACACCTTC,CASRSTGVNGYTF,.,TRBV27,TRBD1,13,TRBJ1-2
TGTGCCACCTCCTTTAACACCGGGGAGCTGTTTTTT,CATSFNTGELFF,.,TRBV27,.,12,TRBJ2-2
TGCGCCAGCAGCTCCGGGACAGCTACCTACGAGCAGTACTTC,CASSSGTATYEQYF,.,TRBV5-1,TRBD1,14,TRBJ2-7
TGCAGCGTTGATAGCCAGGGAAGAAGCACTGAAGCTTTCTTT,CSVDSQGRSTEAFF,.,TRBV29-1,.,14,TRBJ1-1
TGTGCCAGCAGTGACTCTGAGGGTAGTACTGAAGCTTTCTTT,CASSDSEGSTEAFF,.,TRBV6-4,.,14,TRBJ1-1
TGTGCCAGCAGTTACTCCGGGACAGCCAACTACAATGAGCAGTTCTTC,CASSYSGTANYNEQFF,.,TRBV6-5,TRBD1,16,TRBJ2-1
TGTGCCAGCAGCCCACGGTCAGGGGGAGCTGAAGCTTTCTTT,CASSPRSGGAEAFF,.,TRBV7-8,TRBD1,14,TRBJ1-1
TGTGCCAGTAGTACCCTACCAGGCCCAACTAATGAAAAACTGTTTTTT,CASSTLPGPTNEKLFF,.,TRBV19,.,16,TRBJ1-4
TGTGCCAGCAGCTTGGTTAATAGCGGGTCCACAGATACGCAGTATTTT,CASSLVNSGSTDTQYF,.,TRBV5-6,TRBD2,16,TRBJ2-3
TGTGCCAGCAGTGCTAGCGCCTACGAGCAGTACTTC,CASSASAYEQYF,.,TRBV2,.,12,TRBJ2-7
TGTGCCAGCAGTTACTCGAATCTCAGGGCGAGCTACGAGCAGTACTTC,CASSYSNLRASYEQYF,.,TRBV6-5,.,16,TRBJ2-7
TGTGCCAGCAGCCAACCCGGGACAGGGAACGAAAAACTGTTTTTT,CASSQPGTGNEKLFF,.,TRBV6-5,TRBD1,15,TRBJ1-4
TGTGCCAGCACTACACTAGCGGGAGGGAGCACAGATACGCAGTATTTT,CASTTLAGGSTDTQYF,.,TRBV5-5,TRBD2,16,TRBJ2-3
TGTGCCAGCAGCCACTCGACAGGGAACTATGGCTACACCTTC,CASSHSTGNYGYTF,.,TRBV4-2,TRBD1,14,TRBJ1-2
TGTGCCAGCAGTGGCCATAGAGGATATGAGCAGTTCTTC,CASSGHRGYEQFF,.,TRBV6-5,.,13,TRBJ2-1
TGTGCCAGCAGCGCTCCTAAAGCGGGGGGGCGTAGGGTTCGTTTCAATGAGCAGTTCTTC,CASSAPKAGGRRVRFNEQFF,.,TRBV9,TRBD2,20,TRBJ2-1
TGTGCCAGTAGCCTAGACAGGGGAGGGCCCACCGGGGAGCTGTTTTTT,CASSLDRGGPTGELFF,.,TRBV19,.,16,TRBJ2-2
TGTGCCAGCAGCTCTTTCGGGGGGGGGCGCGGGGAGCTGTTTTTT,CASSSFGGGRGELFF,.,TRBV11-3,TRBD2,15,TRBJ2-2
TGTGCCAGTAGTACCGGACAGGGCAACGAGCAGTACTTC,CASSTGQGNEQYF,few,TRBV19,TRBD1,13,TRBJ2-7
TGTGCCAGCAGCCCCCGGGACAGCACCATGAACACTGAAGCTTTCTTT,CASSPRDSTMNTEAFF,.,TRBV11-2,TRBD1,16,TRBJ1-1
TGTGCCACCAGTAACCCTGGACAGGGGAAAGACACTGAAGCTTTCTTT,CATSNPGQGKDTEAFF,.,TRBV15,TRBD1,16,TRBJ1-1
TGTGCCTGGAGTGTCCCAGGGGGCAATGGCTACACCTTC,CAWSVPGGNGYTF,.,TRBV30,TRBD1,13,TRBJ1-2
TGTGCCAGCAGCCAAGGGACTAGCGCCGAAGAGACCCAGTACTTC,CASSQGTSAEETQYF,.,TRBV4-2,TRBD2,15,TRBJ2-5
TGTGCCAGCCTGCTTCTAGGGGTGAACACTGAAGCTTTCTTT,CASLLLGVNTEAFF,once,TRBV18,.,14,TRBJ1-1
TGTGCCAGCAGTTACTCTGGCAGGGGCTACGAGCAGTACTTC,CASSYSGRGYEQYF,.,TRBV6-5,.,14,TRBJ2-7
TGTGCCAGTAAAACAGGGCTTGCAACTAATGAAAAACTGTTTTTT,CASKTGLATNEKLFF,.,TRBV19,.,15,TRBJ1-4
TGTGCCACCAGCAGCGAGTGGACAGGGAATATGAACACTGAAGCTTTCTTT,CATSSEWTGNMNTEAFF,.,TRBV15,TRBD1,17,TRBJ1-1
TGCGCCAGCAGCCCCATAGCGACACCCATGGGGTATGGCTACACCTTC,CASSPIATPMGYGYTF,.,TRBV4-1,.,16,TRBJ1-2
TGTGCCAGTACCCTGCGGGCTAGCGGGATCCTCGGGAGAAATGAGCAGTTCTTC,CASTLRASGILGRNEQFF,.,TRBV19,TRBD2,18,TRBJ2-1
TGTGCCAGCAGCTTGTTAAACACTGAAGCTTTCTTT,CASSLLNTEAFF,.,TRBV11-2,.,12,TRBJ1-1
TGTGCCAGCAGCTGGACTAGCGGGGTTACCGGGGAGCTGTTTTTT,CASSWTSGVTGELFF,.,TRBV9,TRBD2,15,TRBJ2-2
TGTGCCAGCACCCCTATATCAGGGAAAGAGCCCTACAATGAGCAGTTCTTC,CASTPISGKEPYNEQFF,.,TRBV11-2,.,17,TRBJ2-1
TGTGCCAGCAGTTTTGCGGGGCAGGGCAATGAGCAGTTCTTC,CASSFAGQGNEQFF,.,TRBV27,.,14,TRBJ2-1
TGTGCCAGCAGCTTGCTTGAGACCCAGTACTTC,CASSLLETQYF,.,TRBV5-6,.,11,TRBJ2-5
TGTGCCAGCAGCCTCGGACTAGCGGGGTGCCAAGAGACCCAGTACTTC,CASSLGLAGCQETQYF,.,TRBV12-1,.,16,TRBJ2-5
TGTGCCAGCAGGGCCCCAGGGGAAACCACTGAAGCTTTCTTT,CASRAPGETTEAFF,.,TRBV6-1,.,14,TRBJ1-1
TGTGCCAGCTCACCAGGACAGGTTAATTCACCCCTCCACTTT,CASSPGQVNSPLHF,.,TRBV18,TRBD1,14,TRBJ1-6
TGTGCCAGCAGCGTAGGGGTGCGGGGGGCTCCCTACAATGAGCAGTTCTTC,CASSVGVRGAPYNEQFF,.,TRBV9,TRBD2,17,TRBJ2-1
TGTGCCAGCAGCTTAGAAGGCTGGGGGGACTACAATGAGCAGTTCTTC,CASSLEGWGDYNEQFF,.,TRBV7-2,.,16,TRBJ2-1
TGTGCCAGCAGCTTCGGACAGGACTATGGCTACACCTTC,CASSFGQDYGYTF,few,TRBV9,TRBD1,13,TRBJ1-2
TGTGCCAGCAGTCACAGGGTCAATCAGCCCCAGCATTTT,CASSHRVNQPQHF,.,TRBV6-6,.,13,TRBJ1-5